This T cell receptor beta chain was identified during a study of CD8+ T cells in alopecia areata. Isolated RNA was reverse transcribed into cDNA used as the sequencing template. Using immunoSEQ multiplex PCR, the repertoire was profiled, and TCRdb retains in-frame clones only, with some absent. The table lists about 150,000 clones, about three fifths of them singletons. The CDR3 sequence is 15 residues long. Germline lookup yields CDR1 SEHNR and CDR2 FQNEAQ (reference sequence). Trimming removed 4 bases from V and 9 bases from J, with 19 bases in between. This clone was detected a few times. Source material: CD4+ T cells sorted from blood. The chain couples TRBV7-9 to TRBJ2-1; D may be TRBD2 (5 bases). The sequence derives from a human donor in good health. The CDR3 DNA follows: TGTGCCAGCAGCTGGGCAGGAGGTTTTTATGGTGAGCAGTTCTTC. Encoded protein: CASSWAGGFYGEQFF.